The 16 T cell receptor beta chains presented below share a single source sample, sequenced in a study of cytomegalovirus exposure and HLA in healthy donors. Method: immunoSEQ multiplex PCR; TCRdb's copy keeps in-frame clones and lacks some. This sample has around 130,000 clones, with over 85% found just once. The sequenced material came from PBMCs. These receptor sequences come from a man aged 25 to 45 in good health and CMV-seronegative.

This sequence joins TRBV19 and TRBJ1-2; the D gene is possibly TRBD1 (5 bases). V dropped 3 bases and J dropped 4 bases, with 12 bases sitting between them. Germline CDR1 reads LNHDA; CDR2 reads SQIVND (reference sequence). The CDR3 has 14 amino acids. This CDR3 is CASSIEMGGYGYTF. Written as DNA, the CDR3 is TGTGCCAGTAGTATCGAGATGGGGGGCTATGGCTACACCTTC.

The chain employs TRBV10-3 and TRBJ1-5; 7 nucleotides match TRBD1. The CDR3 sequence is 15 residues long. Germline trimming cut 6 bases from V and 0 bases from J; bases unmatched to any gene: 5. Germline CDR1 is ENHRY and CDR2 is SYGVKD. As DNA, the CDR3 is TGTGCCATCAGCGGGGACAGTAGTAGCAATCAGCCCCAGCATTTT. This codes for CAISGDSSSNQPQHF.

The gene calls are TRBV6-1 and TRBJ1-3, with D possibly being TRBD1 (6 bases). The CDR3 spans 15 residues. Trimming pared 8 bases from V and 0 bases from J, leaving 14 bases between. Germline assignment: CDR1 MNHNS and CDR2 SASEGT. The CDR3 sequence is CASGLGARSGNTIYF. As DNA, the CDR3 is TGTGCCAGCGGTCTGGGGGCCCGCTCTGGAAACACCATATATTTT.

The V call is TRBV7-9, the J call TRBJ1-6; D is possibly TRBD1 (5 bases). CDR3 length: 14 residues. V dropped 4 bases and J dropped 8 bases, with 12 bases sitting between them. Germline V gene sequence: CDR1 SEHNR, CDR2 FQNEAQ (reference sequence). In nucleotides, the CDR3 is TGTGCCAGCAGCTCAGGGCAGGGATATTCACCCCTCCACTTT. This encodes CASSSGQGYSPLHF.

This chain connects TRBV18 to TRBJ1-2; 9 bases are shared with TRBD1. The CDR3 is made up of 15 amino acids. Trimming took 1 base from V and 8 from J; bases not matched to a gene: 8. Germline-derived CDR1 and CDR2 are KGHSH and LQKENI. The CDR3 spells CASSPLPGQGTGYTF. The CDR3 coding sequence is TGTGCCAGCTCACCACTTCCGGGACAGGGAACCGGCTACACCTTC. The full variable domain, rest sourced from reference TRBV18 and TRBJ1-2, is NAGVMQNPRHLVRRRGQEARLRCSPMKGHSHVYWYRQLPEEGLKFMVYLQKENIIDESGMPKERFSAEFPKEGPSILRIQQVVRGDSAAYFCASSPLPGQGTGYTFGSGTRLTVV.

This clone was counted between two and nine times. CDR3: CASSRDRESGYTF. CDR3 sequence (DNA): TGTGCCAGCAGTAGGGACAGGGAGAGTGGCTACACCTTC. This sequence joins TRBV5-4 and TRBJ1-2; 9 nucleotides line up with TRBD1. V was clipped by 5 bases and J by 7 bases; unmatched bases: 6. Germline CDR1 is SGHNT and CDR2 is YYREEE (reference sequence). This CDR3 is 13 amino acids long.

To note about this clone: One end of the junction does not line up with germline, which may come from a read error. The chain carries TRBV7-7 and TRBJ2-7, with 11 bases identical to TRBD1. In germline, CDR1 is SSHAT, CDR2 FNYEAQ (reference sequence). CDR3 length equals 14 residues. CDR3 region: CASSPGTGGYEQYF. CDR3 DNA: TGTGCTAGCAGCCCCGGGACAGGGGGCTACGAGCAGTACTTC.

The rearrangement joins TRBV6-5 to TRBJ2-7, with 8 bases identical to TRBD1. The CDR3 consists of 15 residues. Trimming took 7 bases from V and 2 from J; bases not matched to a gene: 10. CDR1 and CDR2 from the germline V gene are MNHEY and SVGAGI. The CDR3 bases are TGTGCCAGCACTACGATCCGGGACAGGACCTACGAGCAGTACTTC. Encoded protein: CASTTIRDRTYEQYF.

The chain couples TRBV10-3 to TRBJ2-1, with no clear D. Trimming removed 0 bases at V and 7 bases at J, with 4 bases between. The CDR3 is 12 amino acids. CDR1 is ENHRY, CDR2 SYGVKD, per germline. The CDR3, as DNA: TGTGCCATCAGTGAGTCCGGGAATGAGCAGTTCTTC. This translates into CAISESGNEQFF.

This chain uses TRBV11-1 with TRBJ2-7; 8 bases align to TRBD1. Germline loops: CDR1 SGHAT, CDR2 FQDESV (reference sequence). V shed 1 base and J 6 bases; nucleotides not matched to a gene: 8. The length of the CDR3 is 15 residues. For the CDR3, the DNA is TGTGCCAGCAGCTTAGGGACAGGGCGCGATTTCGAGCAGTACTTC. Amino acids: CASSLGTGRDFEQYF.

The rearrangement joins TRBV7-6 to TRBJ2-4; 8 bases fit TRBD1. Germline V gives CDR1 SGHVS, CDR2 FNYEAQ. V was clipped by 5 bases and J by 3 bases; unmatched bases: 6. This CDR3 comprises 15 residues. The CDR3: CASSQGQGVKNIQYF. As DNA, the CDR3 is TGTGCCAGCAGCCAAGGACAGGGAGTCAAAAACATTCAGTACTTC.

The chain joins TRBV6-6 to TRBJ2-2; D unresolved. Trimming shortened V by 6 bases and J by 2 bases, and 4 bases separated the two germline ends. The V gene's germline CDR1 is MNHNY and CDR2 SVGAGI (reference sequence). The CDR3 sequence is 12 residues long. The CDR3 sequence: CASSFNTGELFF. The CDR3 DNA reads TGTGCCAGCAGCTTTAACACCGGGGAGCTGTTTTTT.

CDR3 protein: CASSWGDRGNYGYTF. In DNA form, the CDR3 reads TGCGCCAGCAGCTGGGGGGACAGGGGTAACTATGGCTACACCTTC. V gene TRBV5-1 combines with J gene TRBJ1-2, with 10 bases identical to TRBD1. This CDR3 has 15 residues. Trimming at V came to 3 bases and at J to 1 base, leaving 3 bases not matched to a gene. Germline loops: CDR1 SGHRS, CDR2 YFSETQ.

This chain uses TRBV5-1 with TRBJ2-3, with D hard to call. Germline values: CDR1 SGHRS, CDR2 YFSETQ. The CDR3 is made up of 13 amino acids. V was shortened by 0 bases and J by 4 bases, with 6 bases between the two germline ends. CDR3 sequence reads: CASSLGEADTQYF. In DNA form, the CDR3 reads TGCGCCAGCAGCTTGGGCGAGGCAGATACGCAGTATTTT. The entire variable domain, with the rest obtained from reference TRBV5-1 and TRBJ2-3, is as follows: KAGVTQTPRYLIKTRGQQVTLSCSPISGHRSVSWYQQTPGQGLQFLFEYFSETQRNKGNFPGRFSGRQFSNSRSEMNVSTLELGDSALYLCASSLGEADTQYFGPGTRLTVL.

This chain connects TRBV9 to TRBJ2-2; tentatively, D is TRBD1 (6 bases). The V end lost 3 bases, the J end lost 3 bases, and 15 bases lay between the germline ends. The length of the CDR3 is 16 residues. The germline V gene has CDR1 SGDLS and CDR2 YYNGEE. As DNA, the CDR3 is TGTGCCAGCAGCGCCCCTGGCAGGGGTGACACCGGGGAGCTGTTTTTT. Protein sequence: CASSAPGRGDTGELFF.

This chain connects TRBV16 to TRBJ2-7, with D possibly TRBD1 on 6 matching bases. Per germline, CDR1 KGHSY and CDR2 FQNENV. The CDR3 consists of 15 residues. The V gene lost 0 bases and the J gene lost 2 bases, with 11 bases spanning the gap. The CDR3 protein is CASSQSRTAPYEQYF. In nucleotides, the CDR3 is TGTGCCAGCAGCCAATCAAGGACAGCGCCCTACGAGCAGTACTTC.